The rows below give T cell receptor beta chains drawn from one sample of a study of blood T cell repertoires in COVID-19. The assay was immunoSEQ multiplex PCR, and TCRdb's table has in-frame clones only and misses some. This table holds 170,000 or so clones, around 87% found once. Source material: PBMCs or T cells enriched from blood (not recorded which). The receptors shown here come from a woman in her fifties or sixties who had recovered from COVID-19. The CDR3 runs from the conserved cysteine through the conserved F or W. A D gene is named only where the DNA matches it firmly.

d_call	v_call	j_call	cdr3_nt	cdr3_aa
TRBD1	TRBV2	TRBJ1-2	TGTGCCAGCAGCCAGGTTGAGGGGGCTTTCTATGGCTACACCTTC	CASSQVEGAFYGYTF
TRBD2	TRBV9	TRBJ2-2	TGTGCCAGCAGCCGGCAGGTGGTAGCGGGAAACACCGGGGAGCTGTTTTTT	CASSRQVVAGNTGELFF
.	TRBV7-2	TRBJ1-2	TGTGCCAGCAGCCCAACATATGGTGGCTACACCTTC	CASSPTYGGYTF
TRBD1	TRBV18	TRBJ2-3	TGTGCCAGCTCACCAGACAGGGTTGGGACAGATACGCAGTATTTT	CASSPDRVGTDTQYF
TRBD2	TRBV7-2	TRBJ2-3	TGTGCCAGCAGCCCATGGACTAGCGGGGACACAGATACGCAGTATTTT	CASSPWTSGDTDTQYF
.	TRBV11-2	TRBJ2-1	TGTGCCAGCAGCTTAGAGGCAGAGCAGTTCTTC	CASSLEAEQFF
.	TRBV7-2	TRBJ1-5	TGTGCCAGCAGCTTTATGAGGGACAATCAGCCCCAGCATTTT	CASSFMRDNQPQHF
.	TRBV29-1	TRBJ1-4	TGCAGCGTTGGTGTAATAGCTAATGAAAAACTGTTTTTT	CSVGVIANEKLFF
.	TRBV9	TRBJ1-1	TGTGCCAGCAGCAAGCGCCGGGACACTGAAGCTTTCTTT	CASSKRRDTEAFF
TRBD2	TRBV7-2	TRBJ2-1	TGTGCCAGCAACCTAAGCGGGGCCCAAGAGCAGTTCTTC	CASNLSGAQEQFF